These 25 T cell receptor beta chains share one sample of origin, sequenced in a study of OX40 agonist ivuxolimab in advanced cancers. Clones were sequenced by immunoSEQ multiplex PCR, and TCRdb holds only the in-frame ones, with some missing. The repertoire holds roughly 65,000 clones, with roughly 82% as singletons. The starting material was CD4+ or CD8+ T cells sorted from blood, obtained in a trial of the OX40 agonist ivuxolimab. These receptors were collected from an adult with an advanced solid tumor such as melanoma, head and neck, liver or kidney cancer.

The count of this clone is one. V is TRBV28 and J is TRBJ2-7; perhaps D is TRBD1 or TRBD2 (5 bases each). This CDR3 comprises 17 residues. Per the germline V gene, CDR1 is MDHEN and CDR2 is SYDVKM. Trimming stripped 5 bases from V and 3 bases from J, with 23 bases between. The CDR3, as DNA: TGTGCCAGCAGTCCGTCCGTTTACCGGGACGGGGTCTACGAGCAGTACGTC. As protein: CASSPSVYRDGVYEQYV.

J is TRBJ2-3 and V is TRBV5-1; D remains ambiguous. V gave up 0 bases and J gave up 2 bases, with 7 bases separating them. CDR3 length equals 14 residues. Germline CDR1 SGHRS, CDR2 YFSETQ. CDR3 DNA sequence: TGCGCCAGCAGCTTGGGCAGTATCACAGATACGCAGTATTTT. Its protein is CASSLGSITDTQYF.

V gene TRBV7-2 combines with J gene TRBJ2-1; either TRBD1 or TRBD2 may supply D (5 bases each). The CDR3 runs to 13 residues. Trimming took off 4 bases at V and 8 bases at J, with 12 bases between the two ends. CDR1 and CDR2 (germline): SGHTA, FQGNSA. The CDR3 DNA follows: TGTGCCAGCAGCTCCCTGAGGGGCTATGAGCAGTTCTTC. This gives the protein CASSSLRGYEQFF.

The count of this clone is one. The chain has TRBV28 and TRBJ1-1, with 9 bases aligning to TRBD1. Looked up from germline, CDR1 is MDHEN and CDR2 is SYDVKM. The junction had 10 bases not matched to a gene; V was cut back by 5 bases and J by 0 bases. The CDR3 runs to 17 residues. In DNA, the CDR3 is TGTGCCAGCAGTCCGATCCAGGACAGGGGTATGAACACTGAAGCTTTCTTT. Translation gives CASSPIQDRGMNTEAFF.

This chain uses TRBV28 with TRBJ2-5; D tentatively reads TRBD1 or TRBD2 (5 bases each). Germline CDR1 MDHEN, CDR2 SYDVKM. The CDR3 spans 15 residues. V lost 2 bases, J lost 5 bases, and 15 bases lay in between. CDR3 residues: CASSLSGTKGETQYF. CDR3 sequence (DNA): TGTGCCAGCAGTTTAAGCGGCACAAAGGGGGAGACCCAGTACTTC.

V is TRBV30 and J is TRBJ1-2; D not certain. The V gene's germline CDR1 is GTSNPN and CDR2 SVGIG (reference sequence). V was shortened by 2 bases and J by 5 bases, with 9 bases between the two germline ends. The CDR3 covers 12 residues. The DNA of the CDR3 is TGTGCCTGGAGTCTTACAGCGTATGGCTACACCTTC. Amino acid sequence: CAWSLTAYGYTF.

The rearrangement links TRBV10-3 to TRBJ2-1, with 9 bases lining up with TRBD1. J was trimmed by 5 bases and V by 2 bases; bases with no gene match: 7. CDR1 is ENHRY and CDR2 is SYGVKD in the germline V gene. The CDR3 extends over 16 amino acids. Written as DNA, the CDR3 is TGTGCCATCAGTGAGCCGGGACAGGGTGGGGACAATGAGCAGTTCTTC. This encodes CAISEPGQGGDNEQFF.

The chain couples TRBV2 to TRBJ2-3, with a possible D match to TRBD2 (5 bases). The CDR3 loop spans 13 amino acids. The V end was cut by 7 bases, the J end by 8 bases, with 16 bases between. CDR1 and CDR2 from the germline V gene are SNHLY and FYNNEI. CDR3 nucleotides: TGTGCCAGCATCACCGCTCTCGAGGGTACGCAGTATTTT. This translates into CASITALEGTQYF.

The chain combines TRBV7-9 with TRBJ2-3, with TRBD1 matching 9 bases. Germline values: CDR1 SEHNR, CDR2 FQNEAQ (reference sequence). Trimming at V came to 3 bases and at J to 2 bases, leaving 3 bases not matched to a gene. This CDR3 is built from 15 residues. The DNA of the CDR3 is TGTGCCAGCAGCTTCCGACAGGGGGTCACAGATACGCAGTATTTT. This gives the protein CASSFRQGVTDTQYF.

This clone was observed once. The chain joins TRBV5-6 to TRBJ2-3, with D maybe TRBD2 (6 bases). The CDR3 has 15 amino acids. CDR1 is SGHDT and CDR2 is YYEEEE in the germline V gene. Trimming shortened V by 4 bases and J by 0 bases, and 12 bases separated the two germline ends. The CDR3, as DNA: TGTGCCAGCAGCCCGGGACTCCAGAGCACAGATACGCAGTATTTT. This gives the protein CASSPGLQSTDTQYF.

This clone occurred a few times. This chain links TRBV4-2 with TRBJ2-2, with 9 bases identical to TRBD2. Looked up from germline, CDR1 is LGHNA and CDR2 is YNFKEQ. This CDR3 has 17 amino acids. V was pared by 0 bases and J by 4 bases, with 6 bases of the junction left unmatched. This CDR3 reads CASSQEAPAGGTGELFF. The DNA of the CDR3 is TGTGCCAGCAGCCAAGAGGCCCCAGCGGGAGGCACCGGGGAGCTGTTTTTT.

This sequence joins TRBV5-6 and TRBJ2-3; D unclear. Trimming pared 2 bases from V and 3 bases from J, leaving 10 bases between. From germline, CDR1 is SGHDT and CDR2 YYEEEE. This CDR3 has 14 amino acids. The CDR3 loop reads CASSFAVETDTQYF. The CDR3 DNA reads as TGTGCCAGCAGCTTCGCAGTGGAGACAGATACGCAGTATTTT.

The chain employs TRBV14 and TRBJ2-7; D might be TRBD1 (5 bases). The CDR3 is 14 residues long. Germline loops: CDR1 SGHDN, CDR2 FVKESK. The V end lost 0 bases, the J end lost 5 bases, and 11 bases lay between the germline ends. This CDR3 is CASSQDPGFDEQYF. The CDR3 region has the DNA TGTGCCAGCAGCCAAGACCCAGGGTTCGACGAGCAGTACTTC.

This rearrangement joins TRBV11-3 to TRBJ2-5, with D unclear. The CDR3 covers 12 residues. Trimming removed 5 bases from V and 5 bases from J, with 9 bases in between. The germline gives CDR1 SGHNT, CDR2 YENEEA. The CDR3 bases are TGTGCCAGCAGCGGGGATCAGGAGACCCAGTACTTC. It is translated as CASSGDQETQYF.

The chain is built from TRBV5-5 and TRBJ1-1; 8 positions match TRBD1. This CDR3 spans 16 amino acids. Germline V gives CDR1 SGHKS, CDR2 YYEKEE (reference sequence). Trimming took 2 bases from V and 5 from J; bases not matched to a gene: 11. This chain's CDR3 is CASSFGTGGFVTEAFF. The DNA of the CDR3 is TGTGCCAGCAGCTTCGGGACAGGCGGTTTTGTAACTGAAGCTTTCTTT.

This rearrangement joins TRBV6-1 to TRBJ2-1, with 10 bases matching TRBD2. CDR1 MNHNS and CDR2 SASEGT come from the germline V gene. The J segment lost 8 bases and the V segment lost 2 bases, leaving 6 bases of the junction unmatched. CDR3 length: 15 residues. For the CDR3, the DNA is TGTGCCAGCAGTGAATACCCTAGCGGGAGCTATGAGCAGTTCTTC. It yields the protein CASSEYPSGSYEQFF.

In its sample, this clone was seen a few times. In DNA form, the CDR3 reads TGCGCCAGCAGTGAAACGGGATTAGAGACCCAGTACTTC. Translation: CASSETGLETQYF. V is TRBV10-2 and J is TRBJ2-5, with a weak D call TRBD2 (5 bases). Germline lookup yields CDR1 WSHSY and CDR2 SAAADI. V was shortened by 3 bases and J by 4 bases, with 9 bases between the two germline ends. This CDR3 is built from 13 residues.

This chain links TRBV6-1 with TRBJ2-7; D is ambiguous. Trimming left V 8 bases short and J 2 bases short, with 7 bases between. Germline loops: CDR1 MNHNS, CDR2 SASEGT. The CDR3 consists of 11 residues. CDR3 nucleotide sequence: TGTGCCAGCGGATGGGCCTACGAGCAGTACGTC. Its translation is CASGWAYEQYV.

V gene TRBV15 combines with J gene TRBJ2-7, with TRBD2 identical over 7 bases. With V trimmed by 8 bases and J by 2 bases, 9 bases remained unmatched. Germline-derived CDR1 and CDR2 are LNHNV and YYDKDF (reference sequence). The CDR3 spans 14 residues. CDR3 residues: CATAPGTTTYEQYF. The CDR3 DNA reads TGTGCCACCGCCCCGGGGACTACGACCTACGAGCAGTACTTC. The full variable domain, its missing parts supplied by reference TRBV15 and TRBJ2-7, is DAMVIQNPRYQVTQFGKPVTLSCSQTLNHNVMYWYQQKSSQAPKLLFHYYDKDFNNEADTPDNFQSRRPNTSFCFLDIRSPGLGDTAMYLCATAPGTTTYEQYFGPGTRLTVT.

The chain combines TRBV5-4 with TRBJ1-1, with D perhaps matching TRBD1 (6 bases). Germline loops: CDR1 SGHNT, CDR2 YYREEE (reference sequence). The CDR3 is 13 amino acids. The ends were cut back, 4 bases at V and 3 bases at J, with 10 bases in the middle. CDR3 bases: TGTGCCAGCAGCCAGGGGCTCGACACTGAAGCTTTCTTT. Translation: CASSQGLDTEAFF. The full variable domain, its missing parts supplied by reference TRBV5-4 and TRBJ1-1, is ETGVTQSPTHLIKTRGQQVTLRCSSQSGHNTVSWYQQALGQGPQFIFQYYREEENGRGNFPPRFSGLQFPNYSSELNVNALELDDSALYLCASSQGLDTEAFFGQGTRLTVV.

This clone appeared a single time. Written as DNA, the CDR3 is TGTGCCAGTAGTATAGAAGGGATTCCTAATGAAAAACTGTTTTTT. Amino acids: CASSIEGIPNEKLFF. V usage is TRBV19 and J usage is TRBJ1-4; no reliable D call. The CDR3 extends over 15 amino acids. V lost 0 bases and J lost 3, with 8 bases in between. Germline loops: CDR1 LNHDA, CDR2 SQIVND (reference sequence).

Points on this clone: The junction does not match germline at one end; this may be a read error. The chain couples TRBV5-1 to TRBJ2-5; D is ambiguous. The CDR3 is 14 amino acids. Per the germline V gene, CDR1 is SGHRS and CDR2 is YFSETQ. CDR3: CASRLDWWKETQYF. The CDR3, as DNA: TGCGCCAGCAGATTGGATTGGTGGAAAGAGACCCAGTACTTC.

This chain joins TRBV7-2 and TRBJ2-1; unclear D gene. Germline CDR1 reads SGHTA; CDR2 reads FQGNSA. The CDR3 is 13 amino acids. V lost 4 bases, J lost 9 bases, and 13 bases lay in between. The CDR3 DNA is TGTGCCAGCAGCTCCCGCGGTCTCAGTGAGCAGTTCTTC. Its protein is CASSSRGLSEQFF.

This clone was counted only a few times. The chain employs TRBV7-2 and TRBJ2-2; tentatively, D is TRBD1 (6 bases). Germline V gene data show CDR1 as SGHTA and CDR2 as FQGNSA. CDR3 size: 14 residues. Trimming left V 5 bases short and J 6 bases short, with 13 bases between. CDR3 in DNA: TGTGCCAGCAGCATCCGTACAGGGCCCGGGGAGCTGTTTTTT. Translating it yields CASSIRTGPGELFF.

The sample holds one count of this clone. This chain links TRBV5-1 with TRBJ2-5; TRBD1 matches 7 bases. This CDR3 comprises 12 residues. Losses at the gene ends were 4 bases for V and 3 bases for J; bases not matched to a gene: 0. CDR1 is SGHRS and CDR2 is YFSETQ in the germline V gene. In nucleotides, the CDR3 is TGCGCCAGCAGCGGGACAGAAGAGACCCAGTACTTC. Translating it yields CASSGTEETQYF.